These 24 T cell receptor beta chains originate from one sample sequenced in a study of shared clonotypes between healthy human individuals. Measured with immunoSEQ multiplex PCR; TCRdb has only the in-frame clones, and not every one. In the table there are around 2.5 million clones, 80% to 95% of which are singletons. The sample comprised naive CD4+ T cells from PBMCs. Subset here: CD45RA+ positively selected. The receptors shown here come from a man in his late teens or twenties in good health. Some clones in this sample may be carry-over from other donors' samples.

The V and J genes are TRBV2 and TRBJ2-5; 8 bases map to TRBD2. The length of the CDR3 is 16 residues. J lost 5 bases, V lost 0 bases, and 8 bases had no gene match. Germline V gene sequence: CDR1 SNHLY, CDR2 FYNNEI. Here the CDR3 DNA reads TGTGCCAGCAGTGAAGCGATAGCGGGAAGGGGGGAGACCCAGTACTTC. It codes for CASSEAIAGRGETQYF.

The gene calls are TRBV28 and TRBJ2-2, with 9 nucleotides matching TRBD1. In germline, CDR1 is MDHEN, CDR2 SYDVKM. There are 16 residues in the CDR3. The V segment lost 8 bases and the J segment 6 bases; nucleotides outside the gene matches: 13. CDR3 sequence (DNA): TGTGCCAGCGCCCTGGCGGGACAGGGTGAGGCCGGGGAGCTGTTTTTT. This translates into CASALAGQGEAGELFF. Full variable domain (outside the CDR3, taken from reference TRBV28 and TRBJ2-2): DVKVTQSSRYLVKRTGEKVFLECVQDMDHENMFWYRQDPGLGLRLIYFSYDVKMKEKGDIPEGYSVSREKKERFSLILESASTNQTSMYLCASALAGQGEAGELFFGEGSRLTVL.

This chain uses TRBV7-9 with TRBJ1-4; 9 nucleotides line up with TRBD1. Per the germline V gene, CDR1 is SEHNR and CDR2 is FQNEAQ (reference sequence). The CDR3 is 16 residues long. Unmatched junction bases numbered 6, after V lost 5 bases and J lost 2 bases. For the CDR3, the DNA is TGTGCCAGCAGCGCGTGGACAGGGGTTACTAATGAAAAACTGTTTTTT. Translation: CASSAWTGVTNEKLFF.

The chain is built from TRBV6-5 and TRBJ1-1; tentatively, D is TRBD1 (5 bases). Trimming stripped 2 bases from V and 4 bases from J, with 11 bases between. Germline CDR1 is MNHEY and CDR2 is SVGAGI. The CDR3 runs to 14 residues. CDR3 loop: CASSYGGRGTEAFF. As DNA, the CDR3 is TGTGCCAGCAGTTACGGGGGACGGGGCACTGAAGCTTTCTTT.

This chain uses TRBV11-3 with TRBJ2-3; D may be TRBD1 (6 bases). Germline CDR1 SGHNT, CDR2 YENEEA. The CDR3 contains 16 residues. Between the trimmed V and J ends, which lost 1 base and 0 bases, there was a span of 11 bases. The CDR3 region has the DNA TGTGCCAGCAGCTTAGGTATGACAGGTAGCACAGATACGCAGTATTTT. Translated: CASSLGMTGSTDTQYF. Using reference TRBV11-3 and TRBJ2-3 for the parts outside the CDR3, the full variable domain is EAGVVQSPRYKIIEKKQPVAFWCNPISGHNTLYWYLQNLGQGPELLIRYENEEAVDDSQLPKDRFSAERLKGVDSTLKIQPAELGDSAVYLCASSLGMTGSTDTQYFGPGTRLTVL.

The chain links TRBV6-5 to TRBJ2-1; a weak D match, TRBD2 (5 bases). Germline CDR1 and CDR2: MNHEY and SVGAGI. CDR3 length equals 13 residues. With 5 bases removed from V and 4 bases from J, the gap between germline ends came to 9 bases. The CDR3 spells CASSRPGYNEQFF. CDR3 DNA sequence: TGTGCCAGCAGTCGACCGGGGTACAATGAGCAGTTCTTC.

The gene calls are TRBV27 and TRBJ1-4; D is undetermined. Per germline, CDR1 MNHEY and CDR2 SMNVEV (reference sequence). The CDR3 has 14 amino acids. The V gene lost 6 bases and the J gene lost 0 bases, with 8 bases spanning the gap. CDR3 sequence: CASRGIATNEKLFF. The CDR3 DNA follows: TGTGCCAGCAGGGGCATTGCAACTAATGAAAAACTGTTTTTT.

The CDR3 reads CASSYGTGGDQPQHF. DNA for the CDR3: TGTGCCAGCAGCTATGGGACAGGGGGCGATCAGCCCCAGCATTTT. The chain employs TRBV7-2 and TRBJ1-5; TRBD1 agrees at 12 bases. V trimming: 4 bases; J trimming: 5 bases; junction bases outside the gene matches: 3. CDR1 is SGHTA and CDR2 is FQGNSA in the germline V gene. The CDR3 is made up of 15 amino acids.

This clone has a single count. This sequence joins TRBV7-8 and TRBJ1-5, with D possibly matching TRBD1 (6 bases). This CDR3 has 16 residues. V shed 1 base and J shed 8 bases, with 18 bases lying between them. Germline CDR1 reads SGHVS; CDR2 reads FQNEAQ. CDR3 loop: CASSLVGRGFGKPQHF. As DNA, the CDR3 is TGTGCCAGCAGCTTAGTTGGCAGGGGATTCGGGAAGCCCCAGCATTTT. The variable domain in full, with the rest retrieved from reference TRBV7-8 and TRBJ1-5, is GAGVSQSPRYKVAKRGQDVALRCDPISGHVSLFWYQQALGQGPEFLTYFQNEAQLDKSGLPSDRFFAERPEGSVSTLKIQRTQQEDSAVYLCASSLVGRGFGKPQHFGDGTRLSIL.

The V gene is TRBV4-2, the J gene TRBJ2-7; unclear D gene. The V gene lost 1 base and the J gene lost 1 base, with 8 bases spanning the gap. The length of the CDR3 is 14 residues. Germline loops: CDR1 LGHNA, CDR2 YNFKEQ. In nucleotides, the CDR3 is TGTGCCAGCAGCCAAGTTGAGACTTCCTACGAGCAGTACTTC. Amino acid sequence: CASSQVETSYEQYF.

This clone has a single count. V and J are TRBV10-3 and TRBJ2-2, with 9 bases lining up with TRBD2. Trimming took 3 bases from V and 6 from J; bases not matched to a gene: 14. Germline CDR1 is ENHRY and CDR2 is SYGVKD. CDR3 length equals 18 residues. The CDR3 DNA sequence: TGTGCCATCAGTGACGGTGAGGTTCTAGCGGGAAGGCCCGGGGAGCTGTTTTTT. Protein: CAISDGEVLAGRPGELFF.

The chain has TRBV29-1 and TRBJ2-1; the D gene is possibly TRBD1 (6 bases). CDR3 length: 14 residues. CDR1 is SQVTM and CDR2 is ANQGSEA in the germline V gene. Trimming removed 6 bases from V and 0 bases from J, with 12 bases in between. The CDR3 DNA reads as TGCAGCGTAGCGGACAGCCTCTCCTACAATGAGCAGTTCTTC. Encoded protein: CSVADSLSYNEQFF.

V usage is TRBV1 and J usage is TRBJ1-5. TRBV1 represents a pseudogene. The CDR3 has 15 amino acids. DNA of the CDR3: TGCACCAGCAGCCCGATCCCGGCGGGGTGCTCAGCCCCAGCATTT. It yields the protein CTSSPIPAGCSAPAF.

The genes are TRBV9 and TRBJ2-3; 14 bases align to TRBD2. Germline CDR1 is SGDLS and CDR2 is YYNGEE. V lost 4 bases and J lost 3; bases outside the gene matches: 7. The CDR3 loop spans 17 amino acids. The DNA of the CDR3 is TGTGCCAGCAGCCCTTATTGGACTAGCGGGAGGACAGATACGCAGTATTTT. It yields the protein CASSPYWTSGRTDTQYF.

The chain joins TRBV28 to TRBJ1-3; TRBD1 matches at 7 bases. Trimming removed 4 bases from V and 0 bases from J; junction bases left unmatched: 12. Germline CDR1 is MDHEN and CDR2 is SYDVKM. The CDR3 length is 18 residues. CDR3 loop: CASSSVRGGFLSGNTIYF. The CDR3 DNA reads as TGTGCCAGCAGTTCCGTGAGAGGGGGCTTCCTCTCTGGAAACACCATATATTTT.

This clone was counted once. V is TRBV28 and J is TRBJ2-1; no definite D call. Trimming took off 7 bases at V and 7 bases at J, with 14 bases between the two ends. The CDR3 has 13 amino acids. Germline V gene lookup returns CDR1 MDHEN and CDR2 SYDVKM. In DNA form, the CDR3 reads TGTGCCAGCACGGTCACTGCGCCTAATGAGCAGTTCTTC. Translation: CASTVTAPNEQFF. Full variable domain (outside the CDR3, taken from reference TRBV28 and TRBJ2-1): DVKVTQSSRYLVKRTGEKVFLECVQDMDHENMFWYRQDPGLGLRLIYFSYDVKMKEKGDIPEGYSVSREKKERFSLILESASTNQTSMYLCASTVTAPNEQFFGPGTRLTVL.

The table lists this clone with a count of one. V gene TRBV6-6 combines with J gene TRBJ2-7; no clear D gene. Germline CDR1 MNHNY, CDR2 SVGAGI (reference sequence). Trimming cost V 6 bases and J 3 bases, with 15 bases left between them. The CDR3 is 14 amino acids. The CDR3 spells CASSPSPFGYEQYF. CDR3 sequence (DNA): TGTGCCAGCAGCCCGAGTCCGTTTGGCTACGAGCAGTACTTC.

The table lists this clone with a few counts. The rearrangement links TRBV9 to TRBJ2-2, with 14 bases identical to TRBD2. J lost 7 bases, V lost 4 bases, and 6 bases had no gene match. Germline V gene sequence: CDR1 SGDLS, CDR2 YYNGEE. This CDR3 is built from 16 residues. In nucleotides, the CDR3 is TGTGCCAGCAGCCCTGGGACTAGCGGGAGAGGCGGGGAGCTGTTTTTT. This gives the protein CASSPGTSGRGGELFF.

This chain joins TRBV5-1 and TRBJ2-5, with 8 bases lining up with TRBD1. V gave up 7 bases and J gave up 3 bases; unmatched junction bases: 14. The CDR3 runs to 16 residues. Per the germline V gene, CDR1 is SGHRS and CDR2 is YFSETQ. CDR3 DNA sequence: TGCGCCAGCGGATTAAACCTCAGGGGGCGCGAAGAGACCCAGTACTTC. This sequence encodes CASGLNLRGREETQYF.

The chain employs TRBV2 and TRBJ1-5, with D unresolved. V lost 5 bases to trimming and J lost 9 bases, with 14 bases between them. The CDR3 runs 13 residues. CDR1 and CDR2 (germline): SNHLY, FYNNEI. CDR3 coding DNA: TGTGCCAGCAGTTCAGATTCCCAAGGGCCCCAGCATTTT. Encoded protein: CASSSDSQGPQHF.

The rearrangement uses TRBV11-1 and TRBJ2-7; 7 nucleotides align to TRBD2. The CDR3 consists of 16 residues. J lost 3 bases, V lost 0 bases, and 8 bases had no gene match. Per germline, CDR1 SGHAT and CDR2 FQDESV (reference sequence). The CDR3 protein is CASSLAAASGLYEQYF. The CDR3 DNA follows: TGTGCCAGCAGCTTAGCCGCGGCTAGCGGTCTCTACGAGCAGTACTTC. Filled out from reference TRBV11-1 and TRBJ2-7, the complete variable domain reads EAEVAQSPRYKITEKSQAVAFWCDPISGHATLYWYRQILGQGPELLVQFQDESVVDDSQLPKDRFSAERLKGVDSTLKIQPAELGDSAMYLCASSLAAASGLYEQYFGPGTRLTVT.

The J gene is TRBJ2-1, the V gene TRBV9, with 9 nucleotides matching TRBD2. Per the germline V gene, CDR1 is SGDLS and CDR2 is YYNGEE. The CDR3 consists of 15 residues. The V segment lost 2 bases and the J segment 14 bases; nucleotides outside the gene matches: 14. The CDR3 protein is CASSVGLASGESEFF. The CDR3 DNA reads TGTGCCAGCAGCGTTGGGTTGGCTAGCGGGGAATCGGAGTTCTTC.

The chain has TRBV7-3 and TRBJ2-1; D tentatively fits TRBD1 or TRBD2 (5 bases each). The CDR3 contains 15 residues. The ends were cut back, 3 bases at V and 2 bases at J, with 11 bases in the middle. CDR1 and CDR2 (germline): SGHTA, FQGTGA. This CDR3 reads CASSLGVGPYNEQFF. In DNA, the CDR3 is TGTGCCAGCAGCTTGGGAGTGGGACCCTACAATGAGCAGTTCTTC. Full variable domain (rest looked up from reference TRBV7-3 and TRBJ2-1): GAGVSQTPSNKVTEKGKYVELRCDPISGHTALYWYRQSLGQGPEFLIYFQGTGAADDSGLPNDRFFAVRPEGSVSTLKIQRTERGDSAVYLCASSLGVGPYNEQFFGPGTRLTVL.

The rearrangement links TRBV14 to TRBJ2-1; perhaps TRBD1 as D (5 bases). Trimming pared 3 bases from V and 0 bases from J, leaving 9 bases between. The germline V gene has CDR1 SGHDN and CDR2 FVKESK. The CDR3 runs 15 residues. The CDR3 spells CASSQLDSSYNEQFF. The CDR3 DNA reads TGTGCCAGCAGCCAGTTAGACAGCTCCTACAATGAGCAGTTCTTC.